The 22 T cell receptor beta chains listed next were all sequenced from one sample in a study of blood T cell repertoires in COVID-19. The table came from immunoSEQ multiplex PCR; TCRdb's copy has only in-frame clones and leaves some out. The sample holds approximately 210,000 clones, around 75% seen once. The sequenced sample consisted of peripheral blood. These receptors were obtained from a human donor in a cohort sampled during active COVID-19.

This chain uses TRBV19 with TRBJ2-4; 10 nucleotides agree with TRBD2. The trim removed 6 bases at V and 1 base at J, leaving 15 bases unmatched. CDR1 and CDR2 from the germline V gene are LNHDA and SQIVND (reference sequence). The CDR3 spans 19 residues. CDR3 in amino acids: CASSLHPSGRNLAKNIQYF. The CDR3 coding sequence is TGTGCCAGTAGCCTTCACCCTAGCGGGAGAAACCTGGCCAAAAACATTCAGTACTTC.

The rearrangement links TRBV7-8 to TRBJ2-7, with 7 bases fitting TRBD2. The junction had 19 bases not matched to a gene; V was cut back by 5 bases and J by 9 bases. Germline values: CDR1 SGHVS, CDR2 FQNEAQ. CDR3 size: 16 residues. Written as DNA, the CDR3 is TGTGCCAGCAGCCCAAGGGAGGGCAGGCACTACGAGCGGCAGTACTTC. Protein sequence: CASSPREGRHYERQYF.

The genes are TRBV2 and TRBJ2-7; TRBD1 matches 11 bases. With 7 bases clipped from V and 3 bases from J, the junction kept 11 bases outside the gene matches. The CDR3 sequence is 16 residues long. Germline V CDR1 and CDR2: SNHLY, FYNNEI. In DNA, the CDR3 is TGTGCCAGCAAGGATAGGGGACAGGGGGGGTACTACGAGCAGTACTTC. Translating gives CASKDRGQGGYYEQYF.

The chain is built from TRBV2 and TRBJ2-1; D is ambiguous. V lost 7 bases and J 3 bases, leaving 16 bases between the germline ends. CDR3 size: 15 residues. Looked up from germline, CDR1 is SNHLY and CDR2 is FYNNEI. CDR3 DNA: TGTGCCAGCATCCCGGCCGCAGGTCACTACAATGAGCAGTTCTTC. Translated: CASIPAAGHYNEQFF.

The chain is built from TRBV6-6 and TRBJ1-1, with a possible D match to TRBD1 (5 bases). This CDR3 spans 15 amino acids. Trimming stripped 0 bases from V and 11 bases from J, with 19 bases between. Germline values: CDR1 MNHNY, CDR2 SVGAGI (reference sequence). CDR3 protein: CASSYSRGEPYGAFF. Here the CDR3 DNA reads TGTGCCAGCAGTTACTCCCGGGGGGAACCCTATGGGGCTTTCTTT.

This clone was found a few times. This chain connects TRBV28 to TRBJ1-5; 9 bases are a match to TRBD1. Germline V gene sequence: CDR1 MDHEN, CDR2 SYDVKM. The CDR3 contains 15 residues. V was clipped by 5 bases and J by 6 bases; unmatched bases: 8. CDR3 nucleotides: TGTGCCAGCAGTGCCGGGACAGGGAGTATTCAGCCCCAGCATTTT. This codes for CASSAGTGSIQPQHF. The full variable domain, its missing parts supplied by reference TRBV28 and TRBJ1-5, is DVKVTQSSRYLVKRTGEKVFLECVQDMDHENMFWYRQDPGLGLRLIYFSYDVKMKEKGDIPEGYSVSREKKERFSLILESASTNQTSMYLCASSAGTGSIQPQHFGDGTRLSIL.

This chain joins TRBV3-1 (or the pseudogene TRBV3-2) and TRBJ1-5; no clear D. Per the germline V gene, CDR1 is LGHDT and CDR2 is YNNKEL (reference sequence). CDR3 length: 16 amino acids. The ends were cut back, 2 bases at V and 0 bases at J, with 11 bases in the middle. CDR3 loop: CASSQRGYGSNQPQHF. In DNA, the CDR3 is TGTGCCAGCAGCCAAAGAGGGTATGGTAGCAATCAGCCCCAGCATTTT.

The gene calls are TRBV4-3 and TRBJ2-7, with 10 bases lining up with TRBD1. Germline trimming cut 5 bases from V and 2 bases from J; bases unmatched to any gene: 3. This CDR3 has 14 amino acids. CDR1 is LGHNA and CDR2 is YSLEER in the germline V gene. The CDR3 DNA is TGCGCCAGCAGCTCAGACAGGGGGCCCTACGAGCAGTACTTC. This gives the protein CASSSDRGPYEQYF.

This chain connects TRBV5-1 to TRBJ1-5, with 8 bases aligning to TRBD1. Trimming took 0 bases from V and 1 from J; bases not matched to a gene: 3. The CDR3 has 16 amino acids. CDR1 and CDR2 from the germline V gene are SGHRS and YFSETQ. The CDR3 loop is CASSLAGGASNQPQHF. CDR3 sequence (DNA): TGCGCCAGCAGCTTGGCAGGGGGCGCGAGCAATCAGCCCCAGCATTTT.

The chain carries TRBV27 and TRBJ1-4; D is unresolved. Trimming left V 4 bases short and J 8 bases short, with 14 bases between. The CDR3 consists of 14 residues. Per germline, CDR1 MNHEY and CDR2 SMNVEV (reference sequence). The CDR3 sequence: CASSYGRPGEKLFF. CDR3 DNA: TGTGCCAGCAGTTACGGGAGGCCGGGGGAAAAACTGTTTTTT.

The chain combines TRBV5-1 with TRBJ1-5; 9 bases align to TRBD1. V was clipped by 4 bases and J by 4 bases; unmatched bases: 6. CDR1 is SGHRS, CDR2 YFSETQ, per germline. The CDR3 is made up of 15 amino acids. As DNA, the CDR3 is TGCGCCAGCAGCCCGGGGGGACAGGGAAATCAGCCCCAGCATTTT. Translated: CASSPGGQGNQPQHF.

At least ten counts were recorded for this clone. The sample holds other DNA sequences that translate to the same CDR3. The V and J genes are TRBV7-8 and TRBJ1-5, with no clear D. Trimming took 4 bases from V and 2 from J, leaving 6 bases between them. Germline loops: CDR1 SGHVS, CDR2 FQNEAQ. The CDR3 length is 13 residues. CDR3 amino acids: CASSYLGNQPQHF. The CDR3 DNA is TGTGCCAGCAGCTACCTAGGCAATCAGCCCCAGCATTTT.

This rearrangement joins TRBV7-9 to TRBJ1-4, with 8 bases fitting TRBD1. Germline CDR1 SEHNR, CDR2 FQNEAQ (reference sequence). V was clipped by 5 bases and J by 5 bases; unmatched bases: 7. This CDR3 contains 15 residues. In DNA form, the CDR3 reads TGTGCCAGCAGCCTGGGGACAGGCAGAAATGAAAAACTGTTTTTT. This gives the protein CASSLGTGRNEKLFF.

This chain uses TRBV7-3 with TRBJ2-3, with D possibly matching TRBD2 (5 bases). V lost 5 bases and J 14 bases, leaving 20 bases between the germline ends. The CDR3 runs 13 residues. Germline CDR1 SGHTA, CDR2 FQGTGA. The CDR3 reads CASSPGGSGLWYF. In nucleotides, the CDR3 is TGTGCCAGCAGCCCCGGCGGGTCAGGTTTATGGTATTTT.

This clone was observed a single time. This chain uses TRBV2 with TRBJ2-2; 14 bases align to TRBD2. Germline CDR1 and CDR2: SNHLY and FYNNEI. CDR3 size: 18 residues. V lost 5 bases to trimming and J lost 3 bases; unmatched junction nucleotides: 8. In DNA, the CDR3 is TGTGCCAGCAGTTCCCAGGGACTAGCGGGAGTCGACACCGGGGAGCTGTTTTTT. Its translation is CASSSQGLAGVDTGELFF.

The rearrangement joins TRBV6-6 to TRBJ1-6; TRBD1 matches 7 bases. The V segment lost 7 bases and the J segment 9 bases; nucleotides outside the gene matches: 9. Germline CDR1 and CDR2: MNHNY and SVGAGI (reference sequence). This CDR3 has 14 amino acids. DNA for the CDR3: TGTGCCAGCAATGACAGGGACAAGAGTTCACCCCTCCACTTT. This gives the protein CASNDRDKSSPLHF.

V usage is TRBV2 and J usage is TRBJ1-5, with a tentative D call TRBD1 (5 bases). The CDR3 consists of 15 residues. Germline assignment: CDR1 SNHLY and CDR2 FYNNEI. The V and J ends lost 2 bases and 3 bases respectively, with 11 bases between them. In DNA, the CDR3 is TGTGCCAGCAGTGAACAGGGCTTGGACAATCAGCCCCAGCATTTT. Translated, it gives CASSEQGLDNQPQHF. Full variable domain (remainder filled in from reference TRBV2 and TRBJ1-5): EPEVTQTPSHQVTQMGQEVILRCVPISNHLYFYWYRQILGQKVEFLVSFYNNEISEKSEIFDDQFSVERPDGSNFTLKIRSTKLEDSAMYFCASSEQGLDNQPQHFGDGTRLSIL.

The rearrangement uses TRBV5-6 and TRBJ1-5, with 12 bases matching TRBD1. V was pared by 1 base and J by 4 bases, with 6 bases of the junction left unmatched. In germline, CDR1 is SGHDT, CDR2 YYEEEE. The CDR3 covers 17 residues. This CDR3 is CASSLFGTGGKNQPQHF. The CDR3 DNA is TGTGCCAGCAGCTTGTTCGGGACAGGGGGCAAGAATCAGCCCCAGCATTTT.

J is TRBJ2-7 and V is TRBV5-6; D possibly corresponds to TRBD2 (5 bases). V was pared by 2 bases and J by 0 bases, with 9 bases between. Germline values: CDR1 SGHDT, CDR2 YYEEEE. CDR3 size: 14 residues. CDR3 in DNA: TGTGCCAGCAGCTTCCGGGGTCCCTCCTACGAGCAGTACTTC. Its protein product is CASSFRGPSYEQYF. The full variable domain, completed using reference TRBV5-6 and TRBJ2-7, is DAGVTQSPTHLIKTRGQQVTLRCSPKSGHDTVSWYQQALGQGPQFIFQYYEEEERQRGNFPDRFSGHQFPNYSSELNVNALLLGDSALYLCASSFRGPSYEQYFGPGTRLTVT.

The chain recombines TRBV7-9 with TRBJ2-3; TRBD2 matches 7 bases. V shed 5 bases and J 2 bases; nucleotides not matched to a gene: 10. The CDR3 contains 16 residues. Germline-derived CDR1 and CDR2 are SEHNR and FQNEAQ (reference sequence). CDR3 coding DNA: TGTGCCAGCAGCCGGTGGGGAGGGGCGAACACAGATACGCAGTATTTT. Translating it yields CASSRWGGANTDTQYF. Variable domain in full (rest from reference TRBV7-9 and TRBJ2-3): DTGVSQNPRHKITKRGQNVTFRCDPISEHNRLYWYRQTLGQGPEFLTYFQNEAQLEKSRLLSDRFSAERPKGSFSTLEIQRTEQGDSAMYLCASSRWGGANTDTQYFGPGTRLTVL.

This clone appeared a few times. The chain employs TRBV9 and TRBJ1-1; D may be TRBD1 (5 bases). Germline V CDR1 and CDR2: SGDLS, YYNGEE. Trimming pared 4 bases from V and 10 bases from J, leaving 20 bases between. This CDR3 has 14 amino acids. The DNA of the CDR3 is TGTGCCAGCAGCCCAGGAGTTCTTGGGGCAGGAGCTTTCTTT. Its translation is CASSPGVLGAGAFF.

V gene TRBV11-2 combines with J gene TRBJ1-1; D gene ambiguous. CDR1 is SGHAT and CDR2 is FQNNGV in the germline V gene. CDR3 length: 14 residues. Trimming pared 0 bases from V and 0 bases from J, leaving 5 bases between. Written as DNA, the CDR3 is TGTGCCAGCAGCTTAGACAGGTTGAACACTGAAGCTTTCTTT. Encoded protein: CASSLDRLNTEAFF. Drawing the rest from reference TRBV11-2 and TRBJ1-1, the complete variable domain is EAGVAQSPRYKIIEKRQSVAFWCNPISGHATLYWYQQILGQGPKLLIQFQNNGVVDDSQLPKDRFSAERLKGVDSTLKIQPAKLEDSAVYLCASSLDRLNTEAFFGQGTRLTVV.